The clone carrying this T cell receptor (beta chain) was observed a few times. Its cognate antigen is unknown. This entry comes from a study of beta chain features in type 1 diabetes. Turning to the study itself: On cell yields, gender and age, patients and healthy donors were similar. Across all samples, 100 million to 130 million sorted cells were examined. General study results and limits: Whether TCRB rearrangement is influenced by HLA type went unresolved here. In every one of the four CD4+ subsets, TCRB CDR3s were moderately but significantly shorter in Type 1 diabetes patients.

This CDR3 has 16 residues. Germline assignment: CDR1 SNHLY and CDR2 FYNNEI. V lost 4 bases and J 3 bases, leaving 13 bases between the germline ends. Expressed TCRB transcripts were sequenced after all isolated RNA was converted to cDNA. Roughly 3.5 million reads per sample on average were obtained from naive, central memory and regulatory T cell samples. Libraries were prepared by immunoSEQ multiplex PCR; TCRdb keeps only in-frame clonotypes and omits some of them. The table records hundreds of thousands of clones, over 13% of them present only once. Material for sequencing was naive CD4+ T cells from blood. The TCR was taken from a man aged 18 to 29 with type 1 diabetes. The V call is TRBV2, the J call TRBJ1-6; TRBD1 is a possible D gene (6 bases). The CDR3 DNA reads TGTGCCAGCAGTGCGTTACAGGGACACTATAATTCACCCCTCCACTTT. This translates into CASSALQGHYNSPLHF.